One sample yielded the 8 T cell receptor beta chains listed below, sequenced in a study of T cells in localized non-small cell lung cancer. Libraries were prepared by immunoSEQ multiplex PCR; TCRdb keeps only in-frame clonotypes and omits some of them. The repertoire holds some 25,000 clones, with 88% as singletons. The sample here was peripheral blood mononuclear cells, taken before any cancer treatment. The receptors here all came from a woman aged 35 to 69 with stage III lung adenocarcinoma.

The chain uses TRBV18 and TRBJ1-2, with D perhaps matching TRBD1 (6 bases). The germline V gene encodes CDR1 KGHSH and CDR2 LQKENI. The V end lost 2 bases, the J end lost 4 bases, and 14 bases lay between the germline ends. The CDR3 runs 15 residues. The CDR3 loop reads CASSPGTGQSYGYTF. In nucleotides, the CDR3 is TGTGCCAGCTCACCAGGTACAGGGCAATCCTATGGCTACACCTTC.

This clone appeared a few times. The chain couples TRBV6-6 to TRBJ2-7; 8 nucleotides line up with TRBD2. The CDR3 loop spans 14 amino acids. V was clipped by 2 bases and J by 4 bases; unmatched bases: 4. Germline V gene data show CDR1 as MNHNY and CDR2 as SVGAGI (reference sequence). CDR3 region: CASSYEAGGYEQYF. Here the CDR3 DNA reads TGTGCCAGCAGTTACGAGGCGGGAGGATACGAGCAGTACTTC.

The rearrangement uses TRBV9 and TRBJ2-2; D is perhaps TRBD1 or TRBD2 (5 bases each). CDR1 is SGDLS, CDR2 YYNGEE, per germline. The CDR3 covers 13 residues. Trimming removed 4 bases at V and 5 bases at J, with 9 bases between. CDR3 in amino acids: CASSPGRTGELFF. The CDR3 DNA reads as TGTGCCAGCAGCCCGGGGCGTACCGGGGAGCTGTTTTTT.

V is TRBV7-2 and J is TRBJ1-4; D might be TRBD1 (5 bases). Germline V gene lookup returns CDR1 SGHTA and CDR2 FQGNSA. The length of the CDR3 is 14 residues. Trimming took 5 bases from V and 5 from J, leaving 12 bases between them. CDR3: CASSQRRGNEKLFF. The CDR3 nucleotides are TGTGCCAGCAGCCAAAGACGGGGGAATGAAAAACTGTTTTTT.

The V gene is TRBV10-3, the J gene TRBJ2-5, with 9 positions matching TRBD2. CDR1 is ENHRY and CDR2 is SYGVKD in the germline V gene. The V and J ends lost 3 bases and 5 bases, in that order; junction bases with no gene match: 10. The CDR3 is made up of 16 amino acids. The CDR3 spells CAISDRREGIRETQYF. CDR3 sequence (DNA): TGTGCCATCAGTGACCGGCGGGAGGGGATTCGCGAGACCCAGTACTTC.

A remark on this clone: This likely came from a read error, as a far larger clone is one base away. Within the sample, other DNA sequences also encode this same CDR3. CDR3 protein: CASSDGASGNTIYF. The CDR3 DNA sequence: TGTGCCAGCAGTGACGGGGCCTCTGGAAACACCATATATTTT. This chain uses TRBV6-5 with TRBJ1-3, with D maybe TRBD1 (5 bases). V gave up 5 bases and J gave up 0 bases, with 8 bases separating them. The CDR3 loop spans 14 amino acids. The germline CDR1 and CDR2 sequences are MNHEY and SVGAGI.

The J gene is TRBJ1-1, the V gene TRBV18; D ambiguous. V was pared by 7 bases and J by 7 bases, with 19 bases between. Germline values: CDR1 KGHSH, CDR2 LQKENI. The CDR3 covers 14 residues. The CDR3 DNA reads TGTGCCAGCTTACTCCCGGGAAGCGGGGATGAAGCTTTCTTT. Its translation: CASLLPGSGDEAFF.

The chain carries TRBV5-1 and TRBJ2-3; 7 bases align to TRBD1. The CDR3 is made up of 16 amino acids. Germline V gives CDR1 SGHRS, CDR2 YFSETQ. Germline trimming cut 2 bases from V and 6 bases from J; bases unmatched to any gene: 12. The CDR3 DNA is TGCGCCAGCAGCTTACGGGGACAGCAGGCGAGGGATACGCAGTATTTT. It is translated as CASSLRGQQARDTQYF. Filled out from reference TRBV5-1 and TRBJ2-3, the complete variable domain reads KAGVTQTPRYLIKTRGQQVTLSCSPISGHRSVSWYQQTPGQGLQFLFEYFSETQRNKGNFPGRFSGRQFSNSRSEMNVSTLELGDSALYLCASSLRGQQARDTQYFGPGTRLTVL.